This TCR beta chain was captured in a study of beta chain features in type 1 diabetes. Study-wide points: Shortening that was moderate but significant affected the TCRB CDR3s of Type 1 diabetes patients in all four CD4+ subsets.

A word on this clone: Its antigen is as yet unknown.

The entirety of the isolated RNA underwent reverse transcription, so expressed TCRB transcripts were sequenced. TCRdb's copy holds only in-frame clones and misses some; the assay was immunoSEQ multiplex PCR. The data hold 850,000 to 900,000 clones, with 15% to 20% observed a single time. By way of CD45RO/CCR7/CD25/CD127/CD95/CD27, the CD4+ regulatory, stem cell-like memory, central memory and naive cells were sorted. Purities in excess of 98% were seen in all sorted populations. In germline, CDR1 is SGHAT, CDR2 FQDESV (reference sequence). This CDR3 contains 13 residues. V was shortened by 8 bases and J by 5 bases, with 15 bases between the two germline ends.

Sequencing was performed on naive CD4+ T cells from blood. The chain recombines TRBV11-1 with TRBJ2-5, with a tentative D call TRBD2 (6 bases). This receptor was identified in a woman younger than 30 in good health. CDR3 loop: CASGPAGRETQYF. The CDR3 DNA reads as TGTGCCAGCGGCCCCGCGGGGAGGGAGACCCAGTACTTC.